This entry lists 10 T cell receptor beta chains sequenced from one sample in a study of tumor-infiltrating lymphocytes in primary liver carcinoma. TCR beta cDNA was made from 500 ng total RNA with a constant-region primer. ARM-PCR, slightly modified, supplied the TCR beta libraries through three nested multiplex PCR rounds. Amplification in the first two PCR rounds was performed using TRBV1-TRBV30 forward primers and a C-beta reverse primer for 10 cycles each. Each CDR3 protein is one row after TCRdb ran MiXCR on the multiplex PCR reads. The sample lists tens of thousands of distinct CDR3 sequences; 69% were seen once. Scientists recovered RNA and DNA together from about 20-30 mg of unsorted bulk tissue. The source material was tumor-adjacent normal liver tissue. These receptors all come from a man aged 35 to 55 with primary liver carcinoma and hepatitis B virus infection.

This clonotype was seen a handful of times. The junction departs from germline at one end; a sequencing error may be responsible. The CDR3 bases are TGCAGCGTTGAAGTCCTCGGGCAGGGTTCCTGCGAGCAGTACTTC. Its translation: CSVEVLGQGSCEQYF. This rearrangement joins TRBV29-1 to TRBJ2-7, with D tentatively TRBD1 (5 bases). CDR1 is SQVTM, CDR2 ANQGSEA, per germline. The CDR3 is 15 residues long.

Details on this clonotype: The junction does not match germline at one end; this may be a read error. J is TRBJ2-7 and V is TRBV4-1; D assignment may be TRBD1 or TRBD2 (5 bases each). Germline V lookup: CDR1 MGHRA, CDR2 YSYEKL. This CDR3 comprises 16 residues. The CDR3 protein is CASSQEPSGQGYDQYF. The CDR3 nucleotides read TGCGCCAGCAGCCAAGAACCATCGGGGCAGGGCTACGACCAGTACTTC.

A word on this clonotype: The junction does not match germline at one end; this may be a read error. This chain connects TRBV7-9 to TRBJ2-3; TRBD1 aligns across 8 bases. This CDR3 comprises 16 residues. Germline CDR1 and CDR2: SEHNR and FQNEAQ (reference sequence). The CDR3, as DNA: TGTGCTAGCAGCTTAGATGACAGGGGAGACACAAATACGCAGTATTTT. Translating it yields CASSLDDRGDTNTQYF. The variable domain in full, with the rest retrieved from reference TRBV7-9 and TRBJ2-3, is DTGVSQNPRHKITKRGQNVTFRCDPISEHNRLYWYRQTLGQGPEFLTYFQNEAQLEKSRLLSDRFSAERPKGSFSTLEIQRTEQGDSAMYLCASSLDDRGDTNTQYFGPGTRLTVL.

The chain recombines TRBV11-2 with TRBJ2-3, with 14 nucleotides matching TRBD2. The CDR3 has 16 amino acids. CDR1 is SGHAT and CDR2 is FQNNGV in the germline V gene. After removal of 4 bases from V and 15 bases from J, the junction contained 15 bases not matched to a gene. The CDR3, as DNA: TGTGCCAGCAGCTCCCCGGGACTAGCGGGAGTGGATATGCAATATTTT. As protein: CASSSPGLAGVDMQYF.

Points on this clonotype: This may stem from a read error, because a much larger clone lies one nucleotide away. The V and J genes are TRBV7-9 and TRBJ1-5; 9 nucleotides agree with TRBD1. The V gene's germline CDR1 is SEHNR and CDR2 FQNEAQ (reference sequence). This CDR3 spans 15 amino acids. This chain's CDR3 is CASSFGTGNNQSQHF. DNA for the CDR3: TGTGCCAGCAGCTTCGGGACAGGGAACAATCAGTCCCAGCATTTT.

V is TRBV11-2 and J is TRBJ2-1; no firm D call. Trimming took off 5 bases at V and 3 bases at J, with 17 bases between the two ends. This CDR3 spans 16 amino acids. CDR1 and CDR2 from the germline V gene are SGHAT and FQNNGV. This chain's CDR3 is CASSTVDGSVYNEQFF. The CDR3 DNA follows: TGTGCCAGCAGCACAGTAGACGGGTCGGTCTACAATGAGCAGTTCTTC. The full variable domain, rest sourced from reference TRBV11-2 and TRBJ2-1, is EAGVAQSPRYKIIEKRQSVAFWCNPISGHATLYWYQQILGQGPKLLIQFQNNGVVDDSQLPKDRFSAERLKGVDSTLKIQPAKLEDSAVYLCASSTVDGSVYNEQFFGPGTRLTVL.

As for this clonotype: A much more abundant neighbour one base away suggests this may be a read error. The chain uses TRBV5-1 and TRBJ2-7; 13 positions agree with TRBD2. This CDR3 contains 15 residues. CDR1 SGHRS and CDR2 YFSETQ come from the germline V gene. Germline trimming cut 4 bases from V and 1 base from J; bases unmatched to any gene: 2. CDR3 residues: CASSAGLAGSYEQYF. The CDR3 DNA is TGCGCCAGCAGCGCGGGACTAGCGGGATCCTACGAGCAGTACTTC.

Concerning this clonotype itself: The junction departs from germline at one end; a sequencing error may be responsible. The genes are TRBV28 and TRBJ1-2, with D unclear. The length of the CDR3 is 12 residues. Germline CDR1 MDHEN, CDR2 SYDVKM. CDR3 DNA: TGTGACAGCAGTGGGAGGGCTTTTGGCTACACCTTC. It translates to CDSSGRAFGYTF.

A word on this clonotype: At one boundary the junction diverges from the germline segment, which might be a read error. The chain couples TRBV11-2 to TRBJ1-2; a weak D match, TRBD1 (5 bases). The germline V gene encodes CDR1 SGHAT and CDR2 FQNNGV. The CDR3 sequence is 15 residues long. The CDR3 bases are TGTGTCAGCAGCTATACAGGAGGCACCTCCCCTGGCTACACCTTC. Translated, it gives CVSSYTGGTSPGYTF. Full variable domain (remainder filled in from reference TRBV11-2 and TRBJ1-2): EAGVAQSPRYKIIEKRQSVAFWCNPISGHATLYWYQQILGQGPKLLIQFQNNGVVDDSQLPKDRFSAERLKGVDSTLKIQPAKLEDSAVYLCVSSYTGGTSPGYTFGSGTRLTVV.

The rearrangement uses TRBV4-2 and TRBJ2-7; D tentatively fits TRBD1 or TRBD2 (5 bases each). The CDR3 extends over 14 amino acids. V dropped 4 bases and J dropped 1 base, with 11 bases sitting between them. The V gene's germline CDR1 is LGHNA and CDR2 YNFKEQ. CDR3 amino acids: CASSPTGASYEQYF. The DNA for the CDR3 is TGTGCCAGCAGCCCTACCGGGGCATCCTACGAGCAGTACTTC.